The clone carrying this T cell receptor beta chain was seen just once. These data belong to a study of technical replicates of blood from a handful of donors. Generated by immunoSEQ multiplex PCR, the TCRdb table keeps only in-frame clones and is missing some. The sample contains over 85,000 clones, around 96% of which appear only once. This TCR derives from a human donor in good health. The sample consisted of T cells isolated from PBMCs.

The CDR3 DNA is TGTGCCAGTAGTCTCAGGACAGAGGGATTTAGCACAGATACGCAGTATTTT. This codes for CASSLRTEGFSTDTQYF. The V call is TRBV19, the J call TRBJ2-3; possibly TRBD1 for D (6 bases). With 5 bases removed from V and 0 bases from J, the gap between germline ends came to 18 bases. The germline CDR1 and CDR2 sequences are LNHDA and SQIVND (reference sequence). This CDR3 contains 17 residues.